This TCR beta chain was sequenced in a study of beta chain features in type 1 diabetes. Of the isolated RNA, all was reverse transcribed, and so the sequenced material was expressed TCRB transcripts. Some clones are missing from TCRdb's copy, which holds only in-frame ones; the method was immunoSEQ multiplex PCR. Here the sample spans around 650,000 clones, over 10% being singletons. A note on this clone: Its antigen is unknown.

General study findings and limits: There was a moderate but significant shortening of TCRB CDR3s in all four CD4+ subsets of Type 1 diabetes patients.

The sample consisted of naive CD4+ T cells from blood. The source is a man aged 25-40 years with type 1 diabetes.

The CDR3 DNA reads as TGTGCCAGTAGTATAGTAGACGGAAACTATGGCTACACCTTC. Encoded protein: CASSIVDGNYGYTF. This chain connects TRBV19 to TRBJ1-2; D unclear. The germline V and J ends were trimmed by 1 base and 2 bases, with 8 bases remaining between them. CDR1 LNHDA and CDR2 SQIVND come from the germline V gene (reference sequence). This CDR3 is built from 14 residues.